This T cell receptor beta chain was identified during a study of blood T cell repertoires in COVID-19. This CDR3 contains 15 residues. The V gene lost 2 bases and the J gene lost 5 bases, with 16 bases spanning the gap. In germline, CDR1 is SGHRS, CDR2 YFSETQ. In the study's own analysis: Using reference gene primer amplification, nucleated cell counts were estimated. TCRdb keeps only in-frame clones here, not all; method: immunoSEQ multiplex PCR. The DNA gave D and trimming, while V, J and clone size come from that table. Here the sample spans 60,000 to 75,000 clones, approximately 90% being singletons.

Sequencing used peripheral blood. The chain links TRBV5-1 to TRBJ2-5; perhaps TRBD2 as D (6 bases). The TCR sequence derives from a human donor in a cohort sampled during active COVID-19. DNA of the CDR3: TGCGCCAGCAGCTTTTACGGGAGCGGTGGTGAGACCCAGTACTTC. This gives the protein CASSFYGSGGETQYF.